The rows below give T cell receptor beta chains drawn from one sample of a study of T cell repertoires in cytomegalovirus infection. No cognate antigen is known for these TCRs. Each CDR3 protein is one row after TCRdb ran MiXCR on the reads. The table lists hundreds of thousands of distinct CDR3 sequences, 25% to 35% of them singletons, with around a sixth in the top ten. Sample: cultured PBMCs, taken from culture after CMV antigen stimulation. The source of these receptors is a human donor in good health (CMV status not recorded). Some clones in this sample may be carry-over from other donors' samples. CDR3s include the opening cysteine and the closing phenylalanine or tryptophan. D genes are given only for firm matches. Size tells how often a clone was seen (once, few, many) or the class of an expanded clone, and some rows leave it out.

abundance	j_gene	d_gene	v_gene	CDR3aa	CDR3nt
once	TRBJ2-5	TRBD2	TRBV4-1	CASGGLAGGLETQYF	TGCGCCAGCGGCGGACTAGCGGGAGGCCTAGAGACCCAGTACTTC
few	TRBJ2-2	.	TRBV7-2	CASSLAGVIALDTGELFF	TGTGCCAGCAGCTTAGCGGGCGTCATAGCCCTTGACACCGGGGAGCTGTTTTTT
.	TRBJ2-3	.	TRBV24-1	CATSDQPVGTRSTDTQYF	TGTGCCACCAGTGATCAACCGGTGGGGACGCGTAGCACAGATACGCAGTATTTT
few	TRBJ2-4	.	TRBV9	CASSVDSTKNIQYF	TGTGCCAGCAGCGTAGATAGCACCAAAAACATTCAGTACTTC
.	TRBJ2-1	.	TRBV7-2	CASSLWARNEQFF	TGTGCCAGCAGCTTATGGGCTAGGAATGAGCAGTTCTTC
.	TRBJ2-1	TRBD2	TRBV19	CASSIAVGRGLFF	TGTGCCAGTAGTATAGCAGTTGGGAGGGGTTTGTTCTTC
.	TRBJ2-5	.	TRBV7-2	CASSLLRGWETQYF	TGTGCCAGCAGCCTACTACGGGGATGGGAGACCCAGTACTTC
.	TRBJ2-1	.	TRBV20-1	CSAAVGGGEQFF	TGCAGTGCGGCTGTGGGAGGAGGGGAGCAGTTCTTC
.	TRBJ1-6	.	TRBV12-3/TRBV12-4	CASTKDQFSPLHF	TGTGCCAGCACCAAGGACCAATTTTCACCCCTCCACTTT
.	TRBJ2-5	.	TRBV9	CASSVAAGTQYF	TGTGCCAGCAGCGTAGCGGCTGGGACCCAGTACTTC
few	TRBJ1-1	.	TRBV25-1	CASSVPGSTEAFF	TGTGCCAGCAGTGTTCCTGGGAGCACTGAAGCTTTCTTT
few	TRBJ1-4	.	TRBV19	CASSDSSTNEKLFF	TGTGCCAGTAGCGACAGCTCAACTAATGAAAAACTGTTTTTT
.	TRBJ1-4	.	TRBV7-8	CASSLGGGRGNEKLFF	TGTGCCAGCAGTCTAGGCGGGGGCCGGGGCAATGAAAAACTGTTTTTT
.	TRBJ2-7	TRBD2	TRBV12-3/TRBV12-4	CATEAGDAYEQYF	TGTGCCACCGAAGCGGGGGATGCCTACGAGCAGTACTTC
few	TRBJ1-4	.	TRBV7-2	CASSLVGPLGKLFF	TGTGCCAGCAGCTTAGTGGGCCCTCTGGGGAAACTGTTTTTT
.	TRBJ1-1	.	TRBV2	CASSEEEAGVDTEAFF	TGTGCCAGCAGTGAAGAAGAAGCAGGGGTAGACACTGAAGCTTTCTTT
.	TRBJ2-2	.	TRBV29-1	CSVGRGRTNTGELFF	TGCAGCGTTGGTCGAGGGCGTACGAACACCGGGGAGCTGTTTTTT
.	TRBJ2-1	.	TRBV7-6	CASSPTSPTYNEQFF	TGTGCCAGCAGCCCTACCAGCCCGACTTACAATGAGCAGTTCTTC
.	TRBJ2-1	TRBD2	TRBV19	CASNRGTSAGNEQFF	TGTGCCAGTAATAGAGGAACTAGCGCAGGCAATGAGCAGTTCTTC
few	TRBJ2-5	.	TRBV29-1	CSVKGPSGRETQYF	TGCAGCGTTAAAGGACCCTCGGGTCGGGAGACCCAGTACTTC
many	TRBJ2-1	.	TRBV7-2	CASSPPPNNEQFF	TGTGCCAGCAGCCCACCGCCGAACAATGAGCAGTTCTTC
.	TRBJ2-1	TRBD1	TRBV20-1	CSAENRGTGSNEQFF	TGCAGTGCTGAAAACCGCGGGACAGGGTCCAATGAGCAGTTCTTC